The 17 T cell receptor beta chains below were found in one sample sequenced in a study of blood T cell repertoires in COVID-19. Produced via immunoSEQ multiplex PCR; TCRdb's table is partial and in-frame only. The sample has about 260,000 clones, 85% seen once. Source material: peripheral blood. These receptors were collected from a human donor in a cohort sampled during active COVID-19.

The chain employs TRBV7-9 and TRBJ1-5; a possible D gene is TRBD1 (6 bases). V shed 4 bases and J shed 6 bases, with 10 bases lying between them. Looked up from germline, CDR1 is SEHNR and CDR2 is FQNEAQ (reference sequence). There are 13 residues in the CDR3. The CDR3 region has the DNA TGTGCCAGCAGCTCTCAGGGGAGTCAGCCCCAGCATTTT. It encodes CASSSQGSQPQHF.

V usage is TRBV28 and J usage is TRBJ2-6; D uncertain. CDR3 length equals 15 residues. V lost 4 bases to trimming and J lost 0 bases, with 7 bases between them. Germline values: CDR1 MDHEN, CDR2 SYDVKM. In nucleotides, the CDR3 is TGTGCCAGCAGTTCCTCCTACTCTGGGGCCAACGTCCTGACTTTC. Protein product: CASSSSYSGANVLTF. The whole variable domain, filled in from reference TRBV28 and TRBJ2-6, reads DVKVTQSSRYLVKRTGEKVFLECVQDMDHENMFWYRQDPGLGLRLIYFSYDVKMKEKGDIPEGYSVSREKKERFSLILESASTNQTSMYLCASSSSYSGANVLTFGAGSRLTVL.

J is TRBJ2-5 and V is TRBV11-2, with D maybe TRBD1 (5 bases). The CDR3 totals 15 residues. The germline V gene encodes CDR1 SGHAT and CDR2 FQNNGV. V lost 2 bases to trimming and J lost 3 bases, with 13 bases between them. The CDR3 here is CASSLRARVKETQYF. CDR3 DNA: TGTGCCAGCAGCTTAAGGGCCAGGGTCAAAGAGACCCAGTACTTC.

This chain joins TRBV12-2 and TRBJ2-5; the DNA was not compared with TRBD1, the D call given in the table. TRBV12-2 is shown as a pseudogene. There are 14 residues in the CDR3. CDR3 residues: CASRFQGTRETQYF. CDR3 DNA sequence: TGTGCAAGTCGCTTCCAGGGTACGAGGGAGACCCAGTACTTC.

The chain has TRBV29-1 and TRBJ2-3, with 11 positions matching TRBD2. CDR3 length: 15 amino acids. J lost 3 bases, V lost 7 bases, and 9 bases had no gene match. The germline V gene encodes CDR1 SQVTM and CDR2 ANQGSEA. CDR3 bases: TGCAGCGGCAGGACTAGCGGGTCAGCTACAGATACGCAGTATTTT. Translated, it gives CSGRTSGSATDTQYF.

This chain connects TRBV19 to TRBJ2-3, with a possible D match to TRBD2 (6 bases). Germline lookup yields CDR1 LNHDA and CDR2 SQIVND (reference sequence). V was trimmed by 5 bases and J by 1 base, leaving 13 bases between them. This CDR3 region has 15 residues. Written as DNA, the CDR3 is TGTGCCAGTAGTGGGTCTTTAGCGGGCACAGATACGCAGTATTTT. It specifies CASSGSLAGTDTQYF.

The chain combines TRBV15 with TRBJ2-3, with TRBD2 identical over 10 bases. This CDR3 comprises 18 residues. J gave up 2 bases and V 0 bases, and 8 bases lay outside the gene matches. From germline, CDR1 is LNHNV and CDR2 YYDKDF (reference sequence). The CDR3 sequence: CATSRESPLAGATDTQYF. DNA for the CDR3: TGTGCCACCAGCAGAGAGAGCCCCCTAGCGGGAGCCACAGATACGCAGTATTTT.

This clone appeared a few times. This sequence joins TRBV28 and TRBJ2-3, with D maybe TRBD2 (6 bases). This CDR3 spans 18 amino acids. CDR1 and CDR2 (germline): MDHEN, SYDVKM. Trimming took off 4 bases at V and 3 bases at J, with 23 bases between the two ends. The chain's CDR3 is CASSSRNSREWRTDTQYF. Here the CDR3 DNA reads TGTGCCAGCAGTTCCCGAAATTCCCGGGAGTGGCGAACAGATACGCAGTATTTT.

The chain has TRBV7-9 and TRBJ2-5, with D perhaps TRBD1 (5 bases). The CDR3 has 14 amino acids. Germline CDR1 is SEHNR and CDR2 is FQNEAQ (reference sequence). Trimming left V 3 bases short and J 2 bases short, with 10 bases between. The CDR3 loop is CASSLSDSQETQYF. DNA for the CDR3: TGTGCCAGCAGCTTGAGCGACAGTCAAGAGACCCAGTACTTC.

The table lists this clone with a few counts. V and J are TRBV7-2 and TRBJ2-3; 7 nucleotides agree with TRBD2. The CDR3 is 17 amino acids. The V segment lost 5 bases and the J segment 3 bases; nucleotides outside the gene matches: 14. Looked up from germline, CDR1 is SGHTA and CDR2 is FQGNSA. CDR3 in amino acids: CASSLSGPEGETDTQYF. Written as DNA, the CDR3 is TGTGCCAGCAGCCTTAGCGGGCCAGAAGGGGAAACAGATACGCAGTATTTT.

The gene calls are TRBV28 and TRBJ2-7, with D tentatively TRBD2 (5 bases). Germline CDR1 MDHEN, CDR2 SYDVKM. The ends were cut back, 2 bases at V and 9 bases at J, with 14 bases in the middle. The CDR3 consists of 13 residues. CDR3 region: CASSLPLSGGQYF. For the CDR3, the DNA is TGTGCCAGCAGTTTACCCCTGTCAGGAGGGCAGTACTTC. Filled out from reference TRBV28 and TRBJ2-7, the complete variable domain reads DVKVTQSSRYLVKRTGEKVFLECVQDMDHENMFWYRQDPGLGLRLIYFSYDVKMKEKGDIPEGYSVSREKKERFSLILESASTNQTSMYLCASSLPLSGGQYFGPGTRLTVT.

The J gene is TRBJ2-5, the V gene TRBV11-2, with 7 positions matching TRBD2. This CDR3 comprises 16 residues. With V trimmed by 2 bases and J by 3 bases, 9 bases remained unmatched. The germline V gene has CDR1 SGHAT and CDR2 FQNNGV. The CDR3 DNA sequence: TGTGCCAGCAGCTTATCCCGGGGAGGGCCCGAAGAGACCCAGTACTTC. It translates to CASSLSRGGPEETQYF.

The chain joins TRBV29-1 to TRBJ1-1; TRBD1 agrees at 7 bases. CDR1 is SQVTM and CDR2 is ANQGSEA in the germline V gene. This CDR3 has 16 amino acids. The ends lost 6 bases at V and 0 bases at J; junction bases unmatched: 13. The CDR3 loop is CSVATGNLHMNTEAFF. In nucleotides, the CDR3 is TGCAGCGTCGCGACAGGGAATCTGCACATGAACACTGAAGCTTTCTTT.

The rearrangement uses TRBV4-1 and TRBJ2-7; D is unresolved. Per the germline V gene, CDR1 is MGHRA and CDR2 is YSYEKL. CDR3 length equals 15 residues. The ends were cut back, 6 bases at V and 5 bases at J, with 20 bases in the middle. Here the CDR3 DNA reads TGCGCCAGCAGACGCCGCGCGGAGTCGGAAAACGAGCAGTACTTC. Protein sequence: CASRRRAESENEQYF.

CDR3 coding DNA: TGTGCCAGCAGCGTAACTAGCGGGAGGGCCGACTACAATGAGCAGTTCTTC. This gives the protein CASSVTSGRADYNEQFF. This chain connects TRBV9 to TRBJ2-1, with 13 nucleotides matching TRBD2. Per germline, CDR1 SGDLS and CDR2 YYNGEE. This CDR3 comprises 17 residues. The V segment lost 1 base and the J segment 3 bases; nucleotides outside the gene matches: 4.

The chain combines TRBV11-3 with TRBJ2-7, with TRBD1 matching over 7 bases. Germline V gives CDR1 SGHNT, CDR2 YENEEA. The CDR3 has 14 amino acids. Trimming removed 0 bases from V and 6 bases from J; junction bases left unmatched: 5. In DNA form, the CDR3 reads TGTGCCAGCAGCTTAGAAACAGGGGAAGGCGAGCAGTACTTC. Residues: CASSLETGEGEQYF.

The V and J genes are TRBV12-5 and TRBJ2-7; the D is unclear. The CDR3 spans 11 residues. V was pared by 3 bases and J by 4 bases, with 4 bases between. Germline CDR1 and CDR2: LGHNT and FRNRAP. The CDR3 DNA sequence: TGTGCTAGTGGTTTTCTTTACGAGCAGTACTTC. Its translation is CASGFLYEQYF.